The 28 T cell receptor beta chains presented below share a single source sample, sequenced in a study of blood T cell repertoires in COVID-19. Some clones are missing from TCRdb's copy, which holds only in-frame ones; the method was immunoSEQ multiplex PCR. This sample has approximately 180,000 clones, with about 89% found just once. Specimen: peripheral blood. The source of these receptors is a man aged 35-49 years with active or convalescent COVID-19.

The V gene is TRBV5-1, the J gene TRBJ1-4; no reliable D call. This CDR3 is 15 amino acids long. The V end lost 4 bases, the J end lost 8 bases, and 18 bases lay between the germline ends. Germline CDR1 is SGHRS and CDR2 is YFSETQ. The CDR3 reads CASSRWEVGYEKLFF. The CDR3 DNA follows: TGCGCCAGCAGCCGGTGGGAGGTCGGTTACGAAAAACTGTTTTTT.

This rearrangement joins TRBV27 to TRBJ1-2; D is uncertain. Deletions cut 0 bases from V and 4 bases from J, with 15 bases between. Per germline, CDR1 MNHEY and CDR2 SMNVEV (reference sequence). CDR3 size: 16 residues. CDR3 bases: TGTGCCAGCAGTTTATCTGGTGAGGTGACGCCCTATGGCTACACCTTC. Protein sequence: CASSLSGEVTPYGYTF.

This clone is a singleton in its sample. CDR3 nucleotide sequence: TGTGCCAGCAGCCAAGATTCAGGACTAGCGGGGAATGAGCAGTTCTTC. It encodes CASSQDSGLAGNEQFF. The chain combines TRBV4-2 with TRBJ2-1; TRBD2 aligns across 12 bases. The germline V gene has CDR1 LGHNA and CDR2 YNFKEQ. J gave up 7 bases and V 0 bases, and 4 bases lay outside the gene matches. This CDR3 is 16 amino acids long.

The gene calls are TRBV6-5 and TRBJ1-4, with TRBD1 matching over 7 bases. V was clipped by 6 bases and J by 8 bases; unmatched bases: 6. The CDR3 extends over 13 amino acids. Per the germline V gene, CDR1 is MNHEY and CDR2 is SVGAGI. The CDR3 region has the DNA TGTGCCAGCAGCGAGGGACAGTACGAAAAACTGTTTTTT. This gives the protein CASSEGQYEKLFF.

J is TRBJ1-1 and V is TRBV5-5; D may be TRBD1 (5 bases). Between the trimmed V and J ends, which lost 4 bases and 0 bases, there was a span of 7 bases. The CDR3 consists of 13 residues. In germline, CDR1 is SGHKS, CDR2 YYEKEE (reference sequence). CDR3: CASSPDMNTEAFF. The CDR3 coding sequence is TGTGCCAGCAGCCCGGACATGAACACTGAAGCTTTCTTT.

The chain is built from TRBV10-1 and TRBJ2-1, with 7 bases fitting TRBD1. The CDR3 covers 15 residues. The germline V gene encodes CDR1 WNHNN and CDR2 SYGVQD (reference sequence). V trimming: 6 bases; J trimming: 1 base; junction bases outside the gene matches: 6. CDR3 DNA sequence: TGCGCCAGCAGCGGGGACAGAAATTCCTACAATGAGCAGTTCTTC. Translation: CASSGDRNSYNEQFF.

The rearrangement uses TRBV5-4 and TRBJ1-6, with TRBD1 matching 7 bases. The CDR3 runs to 14 residues. J lost 7 bases, V lost 4 bases, and 5 bases had no gene match. Germline V gene data show CDR1 as SGHNT and CDR2 as YYREEE (reference sequence). The CDR3 here is CASSLGTANSPLHF. The CDR3 coding sequence is TGTGCCAGCAGCCTAGGGACAGCCAATTCACCCCTCCACTTT.

This rearrangement joins TRBV12-3 or TRBV12-4 to TRBJ2-5, with D possibly TRBD2 on 5 matching bases. V lost 6 bases and J lost 2, with 10 bases in between. This CDR3 spans 13 amino acids. The CDR3 DNA reads TGTGCCAGCAGCCGACTAATTCAAGAGACCCAGTACTTC. Translated: CASSRLIQETQYF.

J is TRBJ2-7 and V is TRBV28; TRBD1 is a possible D gene (5 bases). The CDR3 is made up of 15 amino acids. The germline CDR1 and CDR2 sequences are MDHEN and SYDVKM. Trimming stripped 1 base from V and 7 bases from J, with 17 bases between. The CDR3 is CASSLSWQGGREQYF. In DNA form, the CDR3 reads TGTGCCAGCAGTTTATCCTGGCAGGGTGGTAGGGAGCAGTACTTC.

This chain uses TRBV27 with TRBJ1-1, with TRBD1 matching 10 bases. The CDR3 contains 16 residues. The trim removed 6 bases at V and 1 base at J, leaving 8 bases unmatched. Germline-derived CDR1 and CDR2 are MNHEY and SMNVEV (reference sequence). The CDR3 region is CASSLDRGQGNTEAFF. The CDR3 DNA reads TGTGCCAGCAGCCTTGACAGGGGGCAGGGGAACACTGAAGCTTTCTTT.

The chain joins TRBV5-5 to TRBJ1-1; TRBD1 agrees at 7 bases. With 4 bases clipped from V and 0 bases from J, the junction kept 6 bases outside the gene matches. Germline V gene data show CDR1 as SGHKS and CDR2 as YYEKEE (reference sequence). The CDR3 totals 15 residues. The CDR3 sequence is CASSGTGQLNTEAFF. The CDR3 region has the DNA TGTGCCAGCAGCGGAACGGGACAGCTGAACACTGAAGCTTTCTTT.

The V call is TRBV4-1, the J call TRBJ1-1; D remains unclear. V gave up 1 base and J gave up 4 bases, with 7 bases separating them. Germline assignment: CDR1 MGHRA and CDR2 YSYEKL. This CDR3 region has 13 residues. The CDR3 here is CASSQAGFTEAFF. As DNA, the CDR3 is TGCGCCAGCAGCCAAGCGGGGTTCACTGAAGCTTTCTTT.

The gene calls are TRBV2 and TRBJ2-7; 13 bases line up with TRBD2. Looked up from germline, CDR1 is SNHLY and CDR2 is FYNNEI. The J segment lost 0 bases and the V segment lost 4 bases, leaving 6 bases of the junction unmatched. This CDR3 spans 17 amino acids. The CDR3 nucleotides are TGTGCCAGCAGTGGCCCGACTAGCGGGGGGTTCTCCTACGAGCAGTACTTC. The encoded protein is CASSGPTSGGFSYEQYF.

This clone was observed a few times. This chain uses TRBV5-1 with TRBJ2-5, with 9 bases that match TRBD1. From germline, CDR1 is SGHRS and CDR2 YFSETQ. CDR3 length: 14 amino acids. After removal of 2 bases from V and 3 bases from J, the junction contained 2 bases not matched to a gene. CDR3 sequence reads: CASSLWTGEETQYF. The DNA for the CDR3 is TGCGCCAGCAGCTTATGGACAGGGGAAGAGACCCAGTACTTC. The variable domain in full, with the rest retrieved from reference TRBV5-1 and TRBJ2-5, is KAGVTQTPRYLIKTRGQQVTLSCSPISGHRSVSWYQQTPGQGLQFLFEYFSETQRNKGNFPGRFSGRQFSNSRSEMNVSTLELGDSALYLCASSLWTGEETQYFGPGTRLLVL.

The V and J genes are TRBV5-5 and TRBJ1-3; the D gene is possibly TRBD1 (6 bases). The CDR3 loop spans 17 amino acids. CDR1 SGHKS and CDR2 YYEKEE come from the germline V gene (reference sequence). V dropped 4 bases and J dropped 0 bases, with 17 bases sitting between them. The CDR3 DNA follows: TGTGCCAGCAGCCGGACCGGGACACCCTACTCTGGAAACACCATATATTTT. It encodes CASSRTGTPYSGNTIYF.

As concerns this clone: This CDR3 is also generated by other DNA sequences in the sample. The genes are TRBV6-5 and TRBJ1-1, with 8 bases identical to TRBD1. The CDR3 runs 13 residues. Germline CDR1 MNHEY, CDR2 SVGAGI. Losses at the gene ends were 6 bases for V and 4 bases for J; bases not matched to a gene: 4. As DNA, the CDR3 is TGTGCCAGCAGCCTCACAGGGGGCACTGAAGCTTTCTTT. It encodes CASSLTGGTEAFF.

This clone was seen once. This chain uses TRBV5-4 with TRBJ1-1; D gene unclear. Germline CDR1 and CDR2: SGHNT and YYREEE (reference sequence). The CDR3 runs to 12 residues. The V gene lost 2 bases and the J gene lost 5 bases, with 7 bases spanning the gap. Here the CDR3 DNA reads TGTGCCAGCAGCTTTCAGAATACTGAAGCTTTCTTT. Its protein product is CASSFQNTEAFF.

This clone is a singleton in its sample. The chain joins TRBV7-9 to TRBJ1-5; 8 positions match TRBD1. CDR1 and CDR2 (germline): SEHNR, FQNEAQ (reference sequence). Trimming cost V 3 bases and J 6 bases; bases outside gene matches: 7. This CDR3 is 15 amino acids long. The CDR3 loop is CASSFSDRDPQPQHF. The CDR3 DNA reads as TGTGCCAGCAGCTTCTCGGACAGGGACCCTCAGCCCCAGCATTTT. Using reference TRBV7-9 and TRBJ1-5 for the parts outside the CDR3, the full variable domain is DTGVSQNPRHKITKRGQNVTFRCDPISEHNRLYWYRQTLGQGPEFLTYFQNEAQLEKSRLLSDRFSAERPKGSFSTLEIQRTEQGDSAMYLCASSFSDRDPQPQHFGDGTRLSIL.

The chain employs TRBV5-5 and TRBJ2-3; D is possibly TRBD1 (6 bases). Germline CDR1 and CDR2: SGHKS and YYEKEE (reference sequence). V was shortened by 2 bases and J by 3 bases, with 16 bases between the two germline ends. The CDR3 is 16 residues long. The CDR3 bases are TGTGCCAGCAGCTTTTCGCCCAGGGGAGTGACAGATACGCAGTATTTT. This gives the protein CASSFSPRGVTDTQYF.

The V gene is TRBV28, the J gene TRBJ1-2; TRBD1 agrees at 9 bases. CDR1 and CDR2 from the germline V gene are MDHEN and SYDVKM. Trimming cost V 4 bases and J 7 bases; bases outside gene matches: 10. The CDR3 length is 15 residues. The CDR3 spells CASSSPGTGFLGYTF. The CDR3 DNA sequence: TGTGCCAGCAGTTCCCCCGGGACAGGGTTTCTTGGCTACACCTTC.

The chain couples TRBV2 to TRBJ1-2; no reliable D call. The CDR3 covers 15 residues. Germline V CDR1 and CDR2: SNHLY, FYNNEI. V was cut by 1 base and J by 2 bases, with 11 bases left in between. The CDR3 DNA follows: TGTGCCAGCAGTGAAGGCCCCCGGGTAAACTATGGCTACACCTTC. Its translation is CASSEGPRVNYGYTF.

The chain links TRBV9 to TRBJ1-2, with 9 bases matching TRBD1. From germline, CDR1 is SGDLS and CDR2 YYNGEE. The V gene end was trimmed by 4 bases and the J gene end by 3 bases; junction bases not matched to a gene: 7. This CDR3 has 15 amino acids. CDR3 in amino acids: CASSLRTGVYYGYTF. CDR3 nucleotides: TGTGCCAGCAGCCTAAGGACAGGGGTCTACTATGGCTACACCTTC.

The CDR3 is CASITTGGGYNEQFF. The DNA for the CDR3 is TGTGCCAGCATCACAACAGGGGGCGGGTACAATGAGCAGTTCTTC. The chain joins TRBV6-5 to TRBJ2-1; 9 bases agree with TRBD1. J gave up 4 bases and V 7 bases, and 8 bases lay outside the gene matches. CDR1 is MNHEY, CDR2 SVGAGI, per germline. The CDR3 contains 15 residues.

This clone showed up just a few times. The chain uses TRBV7-8 and TRBJ2-3; 8 bases align to TRBD2. The V and J ends lost 1 base and 2 bases, in that order; junction bases with no gene match: 5. This CDR3 has 16 residues. The V gene's germline CDR1 is SGHVS and CDR2 FQNEAQ. CDR3 coding DNA: TGTGCCAGCAGCTTAGTGGGGACTAGTCCCACAGATACGCAGTATTTT. It specifies CASSLVGTSPTDTQYF.

The J gene is TRBJ1-1, the V gene TRBV7-9, with D possibly being TRBD1 (6 bases). The CDR3 spans 15 residues. Germline lookup yields CDR1 SEHNR and CDR2 FQNEAQ (reference sequence). V lost 5 bases to trimming and J lost 4 bases, with 17 bases between them. The DNA of the CDR3 is TGTGCCAGCAGCGCAACCCAGGGGCAGCCCACTGAAGCTTTCTTT. It translates to CASSATQGQPTEAFF. The whole variable domain, filled in from reference TRBV7-9 and TRBJ1-1, reads DTGVSQNPRHKITKRGQNVTFRCDPISEHNRLYWYRQTLGQGPEFLTYFQNEAQLEKSRLLSDRFSAERPKGSFSTLEIQRTEQGDSAMYLCASSATQGQPTEAFFGQGTRLTVV.

The rearrangement uses TRBV5-4 and TRBJ2-3, with 7 positions matching TRBD2. The CDR3 runs to 16 residues. CDR1 is SGHNT and CDR2 is YYREEE in the germline V gene (reference sequence). V gave up 2 bases and J gave up 0 bases; unmatched junction bases: 6. The CDR3 here is CASSFYRGVSTDTQYF. CDR3 DNA: TGTGCCAGCAGCTTTTATCGGGGGGTTAGCACAGATACGCAGTATTTT.

V gene TRBV28 combines with J gene TRBJ1-6, with 8 bases fitting TRBD1. The CDR3 length is 14 residues. Trimming cost V 4 bases and J 13 bases; bases outside gene matches: 9. CDR1 is MDHEN and CDR2 is SYDVKM in the germline V gene. The CDR3 sequence is CASSSRTGIWPLHF. CDR3 coding DNA: TGTGCCAGCAGTTCCCGGACAGGGATTTGGCCCCTCCACTTT.

The chain links TRBV24-1 to TRBJ2-2, with a tentative D call TRBD2 (6 bases). The CDR3 consists of 15 residues. Germline CDR1 reads KGHDR; CDR2 reads SFDVKD. V dropped 2 bases and J dropped 3 bases, with 9 bases sitting between them. The CDR3 reads CATSDSWGDTGELFF. DNA of the CDR3: TGTGCCACCAGTGATTCTTGGGGGGACACCGGGGAGCTGTTTTTT.